A selection of T cell receptor beta chains follows, all from one sample in a study of T cell responses to AZD1222 COVID-19 vaccine. Clones were read by immunoSEQ multiplex PCR, and TCRdb kept only the in-frame ones, dropping some. This sample carries more than 70,000 clones, 91% of them seen once, and the ten largest clones take approximately 30%. Sequenced here: peripheral blood, sampled 28 days after the second AZD1222 dose. These receptors all stem from an adult who received the AZD1222 COVID-19 vaccine. CDR3s include the opening cysteine and the closing phenylalanine or tryptophan. D genes are given only for firm matches. Some rows have no size entry. The others give once, few or many, or a class for an expanded clone.

>16|TRBV2|TRBJ1-2|NA|NA
TGTGCCAGCAGTGAGCAGTACGACGGGACAAACTATGGCTACACCTTC
CASSEQYDGTNYGYTF
>19|TRBV3-1/TRBV3-2|TRBJ2-3|TRBD2|NA
TGTGCCAGCAGCCGTGGCCTAGCGGGAGGGGGAGCCGGCACAGATACGCAGTATTTT
CASSRGLAGGGAGTDTQYF
>16|TRBV14|TRBJ1-1|NA|NA
TGTGCCAGCAGCCAGTTATTGGGACTGATGAACACTGAAGCTTTCTTT
CASSQLLGLMNTEAFF
>14|TRBV7-2|TRBJ2-7|NA|NA
TGTGCCAGCAGCTTATTCGGCCACTCCTACGAGCAGTACTTC
CASSLFGHSYEQYF
>13|TRBV20-1|TRBJ2-3|TRBD1|NA
TGCAGTGCTAGTGACAGGGGAAAAGATACGCAGTATTTT
CSASDRGKDTQYF
>16|TRBV18|TRBJ2-1|TRBD2|NA
TGTGCCAGCTCACCACCGTTCAGCGGGAGGGGAAGGTCGCAGTTCTTC
CASSPPFSGRGRSQFF
>18|TRBV7-9|TRBJ2-3|NA|NA
TGTGCCAGCAGCCCAGCACAGGGTTTCGGGGGGAGCACAGATACGCAGTATTTT
CASSPAQGFGGSTDTQYF
>14|TRBV7-9|TRBJ2-1|NA|NA
TGTGCCAGCAGCGGGAGAGGGGGGAAGTATGAGCAGTTCTTC
CASSGRGGKYEQFF
>15|TRBV7-9|TRBJ2-7|NA|few
TGTGCCAGCAGCGGGCGATGGGGAGGATCCTACGAGCAGTACTTC
CASSGRWGGSYEQYF
>13|TRBV7-3|TRBJ1-1|NA|NA
TGTGCCAGCAGCTTAAGGGGAGGCGATGAAGCTTTCTTT
CASSLRGGDEAFF
>14|TRBV19|TRBJ1-3|NA|NA
TGTGCCAGTACGCGGAGCTTCTCTGGAAACACCATATATTTT
CASTRSFSGNTIYF
>13|TRBV25-1|TRBJ1-2|TRBD1|NA
TGTGCCAGCCAGGGGGAGTTTTCGGATGGCTACACCTTC
CASQGEFSDGYTF
>15|TRBV5-1|TRBJ2-1|TRBD1|NA
TGCGCCAGCAAAGCGCAGACAGGGGATTTTAATGAGCAGTTCTTC
CASKAQTGDFNEQFF
>15|TRBV29-1|TRBJ2-5|NA|once
TGCAGCGGCGCCCGGGGTAGCGGGCAGGGGGAGACCCAGTACTTC
CSGARGSGQGETQYF
>13|TRBV28|TRBJ1-5|NA|NA
TGTGCCAGCAGCCACGGACAGTTCAATCCCCAGCATTTT
CASSHGQFNPQHF
>11|TRBV9|TRBJ1-5|NA|NA
TGTGCCAGCGGAGGTGATCAGCCCCAGCATTTT
CASGGDQPQHF
>13|TRBV6-5|TRBJ1-1|NA|once
TGTGCCAGCAGCCTTCGGACCGACACTGAAGCTTTCTTT
CASSLRTDTEAFF
>15|TRBV15|TRBJ2-5|TRBD2|NA
TGTGCCACCAGCAGACTAGCGGCTTACCAAGAGACCCAGTACTTC
CATSRLAAYQETQYF
>15|TRBV6-1|TRBJ1-5|NA|NA
TGTGCCAGCAGTGAATCCTCAGGGGTTACTCAGCCCCAGCATTTT
CASSESSGVTQPQHF
>12|TRBV28|TRBJ2-7|NA|NA
TGTGCCAGCAGGTTAGGGTACTACGAGCAGTACTTC
CASRLGYYEQYF
>12|TRBV19|TRBJ2-3|NA|NA
TGTGCCAGTCAAGATTTCACAGATACGCAGTATTTT
CASQDFTDTQYF
>16|TRBV19|TRBJ2-4|TRBD1|once
TGTGCCAGTAGTAAAATCGGGACAGGGGGCTTCGGCATTCAGTACTTC
CASSKIGTGGFGIQYF
>15|TRBV7-8|TRBJ2-5|NA|NA
TGTGCCAGCAGCCGGGACACTCGAGGAGGAGAGACCCAGTACTTC
CASSRDTRGGETQYF
>16|TRBV15|TRBJ1-5|NA|NA
TGTGCCACCAGCAGAGAACAGGGAAATAGCAATCAGCCCCAGCATTTT
CATSREQGNSNQPQHF
>12|TRBV29-1|TRBJ2-7|TRBD2|NA
TGCAGCGTTGGGCTAGCGGGGTACGAGCAGTACTTC
CSVGLAGYEQYF
>11|TRBV10-2|TRBJ2-5|NA|NA
TGCGCCAGCAGTGAGTCCGAGACCCAGTACTTC
CASSESETQYF
>16|TRBV4-1|TRBJ2-7|TRBD2|NA
TGCGCCAGCAGCCAAGGCTACCCTAGCGGGAGCTACGAGCAGTACTTC
CASSQGYPSGSYEQYF
>14|TRBV28|TRBJ2-1|TRBD2|NA
TGTGCCAGCGATAAGGGGAGGGTAACATATGAGCAGTTCTTC
CASDKGRVTYEQFF
>18|TRBV6-4|TRBJ2-7|TRBD1|NA
TGTGCCAGCAGTGACCCCCGGACAGGGAGGCTGTACTCCTACGAGCAGTACTTC
CASSDPRTGRLYSYEQYF
>16|TRBV4-2|TRBJ1-4|NA|NA
TGTGCCAGCAGCCACCTTACGGGTCCAACTAATGAAAAACTGTTTTTT
CASSHLTGPTNEKLFF
>15|TRBV19|TRBJ1-4|NA|NA
TGTGCCAGTAGTTTGTTTCAGGCAACTAATGAAAAACTGTTTTTT
CASSLFQATNEKLFF